The 22 T cell receptor beta chains given below trace back to one sample, sequenced in a study of T-cell memory formation after mild COVID-19. One entry per CDR3 protein, called by TCRdb with MiXCR from the 5' RACE reads. The sample has roughly 130,000 distinct CDR3 sequences; over 15% are singletons. The specimen was PBMCs or a T cell subset sorted from them (not recorded which). The receptors stem from a man younger than 35 who had mild COVID-19 (a few samples of this study predate the infection). Cell type and time point are not known.

This chain links TRBV3-1 with TRBJ1-2; D is possibly TRBD1 (5 bases). Germline CDR1 is LGHDT and CDR2 is YNNKEL (reference sequence). The CDR3 loop spans 12 amino acids. Trimming stripped 1 base from V and 12 bases from J, with 12 bases between. The CDR3 sequence is CASSQGGVSNTF. In DNA, the CDR3 is TGTGCCAGCAGCCAAGGGGGCGTGAGCAACACCTTC.

This clonotype was seen a handful of times. The chain uses TRBV20-1 and TRBJ1-1; D not resolved. Germline assignment: CDR1 DFQATT and CDR2 SNEGSKA (reference sequence). Trimming shortened V by 1 base and J by 5 bases, and 11 bases separated the two germline ends. This CDR3 comprises 13 residues. CDR3 sequence reads: CSARAPLITEAFF. The CDR3 DNA reads as TGCAGTGCTAGAGCCCCCTTAATTACTGAAGCTTTCTTT.

The rearrangement uses TRBV12-3 or TRBV12-4 and TRBJ2-5, with TRBD2 matching over 7 bases. This CDR3 contains 14 residues. V shed 8 bases, J shed 2 bases, and the junction held 8 bases outside the gene matches. The CDR3 spells CASRWTGGQETQYF. The DNA for the CDR3 is TGTGCCAGCCGATGGACGGGGGGACAAGAGACCCAGTACTTC.

Many counts were recorded for this clonotype. V is TRBV10-3 and J is TRBJ2-7; the D gene is possibly TRBD2 (5 bases). V lost 6 bases and J 2 bases, leaving 17 bases between the germline ends. There are 15 residues in the CDR3. Germline-derived CDR1 and CDR2 are ENHRY and SYGVKD. This CDR3 is CAIREDRSTPYEQYF. CDR3 in DNA: TGTGCCATCAGGGAGGACCGCTCTACTCCCTACGAGCAGTACTTC.

There are a few counts of this clonotype. The rearrangement uses TRBV9 and TRBJ2-3, with 7 bases lining up with TRBD2. From germline, CDR1 is SGDLS and CDR2 YYNGEE. V lost 0 bases to trimming and J lost 5 bases; unmatched junction nucleotides: 9. The CDR3 sequence is 16 residues long. Written as DNA, the CDR3 is TGTGCCAGCAGCGTAGCTACGGGAGGATCCCAAGATACGCAGTATTTT. Protein sequence: CASSVATGGSQDTQYF. The complete variable domain, with remaining parts taken from reference TRBV9 and TRBJ2-3, reads DSGVTQTPKHLITATGQRVTLRCSPRSGDLSVYWYQQSLDQGLQFLIQYYNGEERAKGNILERFSAQQFPDLHSELNLSSLELGDSALYFCASSVATGGSQDTQYFGPGTRLTVL.

This clonotype appeared a few times. The V gene is TRBV4-1, the J gene TRBJ2-3; the D is unclear. The germline V gene has CDR1 MGHRA and CDR2 YSYEKL. This CDR3 region has 15 residues. Deletions cut 4 bases from V and 3 bases from J, with 14 bases between. CDR3 region: CASSRPELGTDTQYF. The CDR3 nucleotides read TGCGCCAGCAGCCGGCCCGAGCTAGGGACAGATACGCAGTATTTT.

CDR3: CASSLTSGSGDTQYF. As DNA, the CDR3 is TGTGCCAGCAGCTTAACATCTGGGTCCGGAGATACGCAGTATTTT. V usage is TRBV5-4 and J usage is TRBJ2-3; D is undetermined. The germline CDR1 and CDR2 sequences are SGHNT and YYREEE (reference sequence). The CDR3 is 15 residues long. The V and J ends lost 2 bases and 5 bases respectively, with 15 bases between them.

This clonotype appeared a single time. V is TRBV20-1 and J is TRBJ2-7; 10 nucleotides agree with TRBD1. The CDR3 sequence is 15 residues long. V was clipped by 5 bases and J by 5 bases; unmatched bases: 12. Germline CDR1 is DFQATT and CDR2 is SNEGSKA (reference sequence). CDR3 loop: CSAGGGQGLRNEQYF. The CDR3 DNA reads as TGCAGTGCTGGGGGGGGACAGGGGCTAAGGAACGAGCAGTACTTC.

This clonotype was recorded a few times. This chain links TRBV4-1 with TRBJ2-7; 8 bases are a match to TRBD1. Germline V gene lookup returns CDR1 MGHRA and CDR2 YSYEKL. The CDR3 has 15 amino acids. V shed 1 base and J 2 bases; nucleotides not matched to a gene: 4. CDR3 DNA sequence: TGCGCCAGCAGCCAAGTGGGACAGGCGACCTACGAGCAGTACGTC. This translates into CASSQVGQATYEQYV.

This clonotype was observed a handful of times. V is TRBV20-1 and J is TRBJ2-6, with D tentatively TRBD1 (6 bases). The CDR3 length is 14 residues. The germline V gene has CDR1 DFQATT and CDR2 SNEGSKA (reference sequence). The V gene lost 5 bases and the J gene lost 0 bases, with 8 bases spanning the gap. The CDR3 DNA is TGCAGTGCTCGACAGGACTCTGGGGCCAACGTCCTGACTTTC. This translates into CSARQDSGANVLTF.

This clonotype was found once. The rearrangement uses TRBV7-2 and TRBJ2-5; 10 nucleotides match TRBD2. Trimming removed 5 bases from V and 5 bases from J; junction bases left unmatched: 11. CDR3 size: 16 residues. Per germline, CDR1 SGHTA and CDR2 FQGNSA. In DNA form, the CDR3 reads TGTGCCAGCAGCCGTACACTAGCGGGGCCGGGGGAGACCCAGTACTTC. This sequence encodes CASSRTLAGPGETQYF.

This chain uses TRBV11-2 with TRBJ2-1; D gene uncertain. The CDR3 covers 14 residues. Per germline, CDR1 SGHAT and CDR2 FQNNGV. The germline V and J ends were trimmed by 1 base and 1 base, with 5 bases remaining between them. CDR3 amino acids: CASSLAQSYNEQFF. The DNA for the CDR3 is TGTGCCAGCAGCTTAGCGCAGTCCTACAATGAGCAGTTCTTC.

This clonotype was observed a few times. The DNA of the CDR3 is TGTGCCAGCAGTTCCCCGGGTCCCAGTCAGCCCCAGCATTTT. It is translated as CASSSPGPSQPQHF. V is TRBV12-3 or TRBV12-4 and J is TRBJ1-5, with no clear D. This CDR3 is 14 amino acids long. Trimming cost V 4 bases and J 6 bases, with 13 bases left between them.

This clonotype was observed a few times. This CDR3 reads CASSEFGVAEAFF. The CDR3 DNA reads as TGTGCCAGCAGTGAATTTGGGGTTGCTGAAGCTTTCTTT. The chain links TRBV2 to TRBJ1-1; D unresolved. CDR1 and CDR2 from the germline V gene are SNHLY and FYNNEI. The CDR3 loop spans 13 amino acids. Trimming cost V 2 bases and J 6 bases, with 10 bases left between them.

This clonotype came up a few times. The CDR3 DNA reads as TGTGCCACCAGTTTGGGACAGGGCGTTAATACGCAGTATTTT. This encodes CATSLGQGVNTQYF. V is TRBV24-1 and J is TRBJ2-3; 9 bases map to TRBD1. Germline loops: CDR1 KGHDR, CDR2 SFDVKD. V shed 6 bases, J shed 7 bases, and the junction held 7 bases outside the gene matches. The length of the CDR3 is 14 residues.

The chain recombines TRBV7-9 with TRBJ1-1; D remains unclear. CDR1 and CDR2 (germline): SEHNR, FQNEAQ (reference sequence). The CDR3 totals 13 residues. Trimming shortened V by 1 base and J by 6 bases, and 9 bases separated the two germline ends. This CDR3 is CASSLEGGSEAFF. The CDR3 bases are TGTGCCAGCAGCTTAGAGGGAGGTTCTGAAGCTTTCTTT. Drawing the rest from reference TRBV7-9 and TRBJ1-1, the complete variable domain is DTGVSQNPRHKITKRGQNVTFRCDPISEHNRLYWYRQTLGQGPEFLTYFQNEAQLEKSRLLSDRFSAERPKGSFSTLEIQRTEQGDSAMYLCASSLEGGSEAFFGQGTRLTVV.

This clonotype was observed a handful of times. The chain combines TRBV5-1 with TRBJ2-1; D is unresolved. Trimming pared 0 bases from V and 7 bases from J, leaving 8 bases between. The CDR3 is 13 residues long. Germline values: CDR1 SGHRS, CDR2 YFSETQ. This CDR3 is CASSLGPLNEQFF. CDR3 DNA sequence: TGCGCCAGCAGCTTGGGACCCTTGAATGAGCAGTTCTTC. Full variable domain (missing parts from reference TRBV5-1 and TRBJ2-1): KAGVTQTPRYLIKTRGQQVTLSCSPISGHRSVSWYQQTPGQGLQFLFEYFSETQRNKGNFPGRFSGRQFSNSRSEMNVSTLELGDSALYLCASSLGPLNEQFFGPGTRLTVL.

This clonotype occurred a few times. The V and J genes are TRBV20-1 and TRBJ2-1; D not certain. This CDR3 is 14 amino acids long. Germline V CDR1 and CDR2: DFQATT, SNEGSKA (reference sequence). The V end lost 1 base, the J end lost 5 bases, and 12 bases lay between the germline ends. The CDR3 protein is CSARVPPSNNEQFF. In DNA, the CDR3 is TGCAGTGCTAGAGTTCCCCCCTCGAACAATGAGCAGTTCTTC.

The V call is TRBV5-1, the J call TRBJ2-1; 12 bases align to TRBD2. The germline V gene has CDR1 SGHRS and CDR2 YFSETQ. Losses at the gene ends were 4 bases for V and 8 bases for J; bases not matched to a gene: 7. The CDR3 contains 15 residues. CDR3 DNA sequence: TGCGCCAGCAGCCTGACTAGCGGGGGCCCCGATGAGCAGTTCTTC. It yields the protein CASSLTSGGPDEQFF.

The chain is built from TRBV11-2 and TRBJ2-7; D not resolved. V was clipped by 3 bases and J by 0 bases, with 3 bases between them. Germline V gives CDR1 SGHAT, CDR2 FQNNGV. The CDR3 has 12 residues. DNA for the CDR3: TGTGCCAGCAGCTTCAGCTCCTACGAGCAGTACTTC. Protein sequence: CASSFSSYEQYF.

This clonotype was observed at least ten times. The chain uses TRBV6-5 and TRBJ2-1, with 8 bases fitting TRBD2. Per the germline V gene, CDR1 is MNHEY and CDR2 is SVGAGI. V dropped 7 bases and J dropped 10; count of bases not matched to a gene: 6. The CDR3 contains 12 residues. CDR3 in DNA: TGTGCCAGCACCCGTCGGGGGGGGGAGCAGTTCTTC. Encoded protein: CASTRRGGEQFF.

This clonotype has at least ten counts. The chain is built from TRBV29-1 and TRBJ2-3; perhaps TRBD2 as D (5 bases). Per the germline V gene, CDR1 is SQVTM and CDR2 is ANQGSEA. Trimming stripped 8 bases from V and 3 bases from J, with 9 bases between. The CDR3 length is 11 residues. The DNA for the CDR3 is TGCAGCCTCTCGGGGACAGATACGCAGTATTTT. Amino acid sequence: CSLSGTDTQYF.